This entry lists 32 T cell receptor beta chains sequenced from one sample in a study of T cell responses to AZD1222 COVID-19 vaccine. Method: immunoSEQ multiplex PCR; TCRdb's copy keeps in-frame clones and lacks some. Among under 200,000 clones listed, around 89% were seen once. The sequences come from peripheral blood, collected 28 days after the second AZD1222 dose. Receptor source: an adult who received the AZD1222 COVID-19 vaccine.

The rearrangement uses TRBV28 and TRBJ2-5, with 7 bases that match TRBD2. CDR3 length: 14 amino acids. Germline V gene sequence: CDR1 MDHEN, CDR2 SYDVKM. Trimming took 4 bases from V and 2 from J; bases not matched to a gene: 4. The CDR3 DNA reads TGTGCCAGCAGTTCAACGGGAGGACAAGAGACCCAGTACTTC. It is translated as CASSSTGGQETQYF.

The chain couples TRBV15 to TRBJ2-7; perhaps TRBD2 as D (6 bases). V gave up 4 bases and J gave up 4 bases, with 11 bases separating them. The CDR3 runs 13 residues. Germline CDR1 LNHNV, CDR2 YYDKDF (reference sequence). The CDR3 nucleotides read TGTGCCACCAGCACCCCCGGGGGTTACGAGCAGTACTTC. It yields the protein CATSTPGGYEQYF.

This chain connects TRBV5-6 to TRBJ1-1, with D possibly matching TRBD1 (5 bases). The CDR3 is made up of 13 amino acids. CDR1 is SGHDT and CDR2 is YYEEEE in the germline V gene. Trimming left V 3 bases short and J 2 bases short, with 8 bases between. The DNA for the CDR3 is TGTGCCAGCAGCTCCGGGACTAACACTGAAGCTTTCTTT. This gives the protein CASSSGTNTEAFF.

This clone was found many times. V usage is TRBV30 and J usage is TRBJ1-6; D possibly corresponds to TRBD1 (6 bases). CDR3 size: 13 residues. Germline values: CDR1 GTSNPN, CDR2 SVGIG (reference sequence). V gave up 4 bases and J gave up 7 bases, with 11 bases separating them. CDR3 loop: CAWNTGLNSPLHF. The CDR3 DNA follows: TGTGCCTGGAACACAGGGCTGAATTCACCCCTCCACTTT.

CDR3 nucleotide sequence: TGTGCCAGCAGAGAGGGGCAGAGATTCTCTGGAAACACCATATATTTT. It is translated as CASREGQRFSGNTIYF. The rearrangement joins TRBV7-9 to TRBJ1-3; D is perhaps TRBD1 (5 bases). CDR3 length: 16 residues. Trimming took off 6 bases at V and 0 bases at J, with 15 bases between the two ends. From germline, CDR1 is SEHNR and CDR2 FQNEAQ (reference sequence).

CDR3 bases: TGTGCCAGCAGCTTGGAAAAGACAGGTCGGCCCTACAATGAGCAGTTCTTC. It encodes CASSLEKTGRPYNEQFF. The V gene is TRBV5-6, the J gene TRBJ2-1; weak D call: TRBD1 (6 bases). Trimming stripped 0 bases from V and 2 bases from J, with 15 bases between. The germline V gene has CDR1 SGHDT and CDR2 YYEEEE. The CDR3 has 17 residues.

This chain links TRBV20-1 with TRBJ2-7, with D perhaps matching TRBD1 (6 bases). This CDR3 is 13 amino acids long. Per germline, CDR1 DFQATT and CDR2 SNEGSKA (reference sequence). V was trimmed by 3 bases and J by 0 bases, leaving 9 bases between them. The CDR3 DNA reads as TGCAGTGCTAGTTACAGGGACTCCTACGAGCAGTACTTC. Residues: CSASYRDSYEQYF.

The V call is TRBV19, the J call TRBJ2-7; D not resolved. This CDR3 comprises 16 residues. Between the trimmed V and J ends, which lost 3 bases and 7 bases, there was a span of 22 bases. CDR1 and CDR2 (germline): LNHDA, SQIVND (reference sequence). DNA of the CDR3: TGTGCCAGTAGTATCGCCCTGGAAGGATTGTCTCGGGAGCAGTACTTC. Its protein product is CASSIALEGLSREQYF.

This chain joins TRBV6-4 and TRBJ2-1, with 13 bases fitting TRBD2. CDR3 length equals 16 residues. Losses at the gene ends were 6 bases for V and 6 bases for J; bases not matched to a gene: 8. Germline V CDR1 and CDR2: MRHNA, SNTAGT. The CDR3 spells CASSTEGTSGINEQFF. The CDR3 nucleotides read TGTGCCAGCAGCACAGAGGGGACTAGCGGGATCAATGAGCAGTTCTTC.

The V gene is TRBV18, the J gene TRBJ1-6; D unresolved. CDR3 size: 15 residues. Germline V CDR1 and CDR2: KGHSH, LQKENI. V was pared by 1 base and J by 5 bases, with 9 bases between. The CDR3 nucleotides read TGTGCCAGCTCACCACTGGCGAAAAATAATTCACCCCTCCACTTT. Translated, it gives CASSPLAKNNSPLHF. The complete variable domain, with remaining parts taken from reference TRBV18 and TRBJ1-6, reads NAGVMQNPRHLVRRRGQEARLRCSPMKGHSHVYWYRQLPEEGLKFMVYLQKENIIDESGMPKERFSAEFPKEGPSILRIQQVVRGDSAAYFCASSPLAKNNSPLHFGNGTRLTVT.

The J gene is TRBJ1-1, the V gene TRBV5-5; tentative D call: TRBD1 (6 bases). The CDR3 extends over 14 amino acids. CDR1 is SGHKS, CDR2 YYEKEE, per germline (reference sequence). Deletions cut 0 bases from V and 5 bases from J, with 11 bases between. For the CDR3, the DNA is TGTGCCAGCAGCTTGGACAGGGTAAGGACTGAAGCTTTCTTT. Its protein is CASSLDRVRTEAFF.

V gene TRBV21-1 combines with J gene TRBJ1-3. TRBV21-1 is given as a pseudogene. This CDR3 has 18 amino acids. Here the CDR3 reads CASSLTGVERNLGNTIYF. In DNA, the CDR3 is TGTGCCAGCAGCCTGACGGGTGTGGAGAGGAACTTAGGAAACACCATATATTTT.

The genes are TRBV5-6 and TRBJ2-5, with TRBD2 as a possible D gene (5 bases). Germline CDR1 reads SGHDT; CDR2 reads YYEEEE. V was shortened by 5 bases and J by 2 bases, with 10 bases between the two germline ends. This CDR3 contains 13 residues. The CDR3 DNA is TGTGCCAGCAGTCTCGGGGAGCAAGAGACCCAGTACTTC. This translates into CASSLGEQETQYF.

V usage is TRBV2 and J usage is TRBJ2-7; D is unresolved. This CDR3 contains 10 residues. V shed 8 bases and J shed 2 bases, with 4 bases lying between them. Germline V gene sequence: CDR1 SNHLY, CDR2 FYNNEI. The CDR3, as DNA: TGTGCCAGCGGCCCCTACGAGCAGTACTTC. Its protein is CASGPYEQYF.

With regard to this clone: This sample includes further DNA sequences coding for the same CDR3. The chain joins TRBV28 to TRBJ1-5; D is ambiguous. The CDR3 has 14 amino acids. Germline V lookup: CDR1 MDHEN, CDR2 SYDVKM. The V end lost 6 bases, the J end lost 0 bases, and 9 bases lay between the germline ends. This chain's CDR3 is CASSPGGSNQPQHF. The DNA of the CDR3 is TGTGCCAGCAGCCCCGGAGGTAGCAATCAGCCCCAGCATTTT.

The chain couples TRBV27 to TRBJ2-7, with 8 bases that match TRBD2. With 5 bases clipped from V and 4 bases from J, the junction kept 7 bases outside the gene matches. Germline-derived CDR1 and CDR2 are MNHEY and SMNVEV (reference sequence). This CDR3 spans 14 amino acids. The CDR3 nucleotides are TGTGCCAGCAGTCTTCAGGGACTAGTGTACGAGCAGTACTTC. Protein sequence: CASSLQGLVYEQYF.

The chain joins TRBV19 to TRBJ2-7; 8 nucleotides match TRBD1. V shed 7 bases, J shed 4 bases, and the junction held 6 bases outside the gene matches. Germline lookup yields CDR1 LNHDA and CDR2 SQIVND (reference sequence). The CDR3 loop spans 13 amino acids. The CDR3 sequence is CASTATGGYEQYF. The CDR3 nucleotides read TGTGCCAGTACTGCTACAGGGGGATACGAGCAGTACTTC.

V and J are TRBV30 and TRBJ2-5; 10 bases are a match to TRBD2. CDR1 and CDR2 (germline): GTSNPN, SVGIG (reference sequence). V shed 3 bases and J 1 base; nucleotides not matched to a gene: 5. This CDR3 spans 15 amino acids. CDR3 sequence: CAWRLAGAPQETQYF. CDR3 DNA sequence: TGTGCCTGGAGGCTAGCGGGAGCCCCCCAAGAGACCCAGTACTTC.

V is TRBV10-2 and J is TRBJ2-7; the match to TRBD2 covers 10 bases. Germline loops: CDR1 WSHSY, CDR2 SAAADI. This CDR3 region has 15 residues. J lost 5 bases, V lost 3 bases, and 7 bases had no gene match. CDR3 in amino acids: CASSDLAGGVNEQYF. The CDR3 DNA reads as TGCGCCAGCAGTGATTTAGCGGGAGGCGTGAACGAGCAGTACTTC.

This sequence joins TRBV19 and TRBJ1-5; D not resolved. CDR1 is LNHDA, CDR2 SQIVND, per germline (reference sequence). V lost 11 bases, J lost 0 bases, and 14 bases lay in between. The CDR3 is made up of 14 amino acids. Written as DNA, the CDR3 is TGTGCCTCTGAGTGGGGAAATAGCAATCAGCCCCAGCATTTT. It is translated as CASEWGNSNQPQHF. Looking up the rest from reference TRBV19 and TRBJ1-5 gives the full variable domain: DGGITQSPKYLFRKEGQNVTLSCEQNLNHDAMYWYRQDPGQGLRLIYYSQIVNDFQKGDIAEGYSVSREKKESFPLTVTSAQKNPTAFYLCASEWGNSNQPQHFGDGTRLSIL.

The rearrangement joins TRBV28 to TRBJ2-7, with 8 positions matching TRBD2. Germline loops: CDR1 MDHEN, CDR2 SYDVKM. This CDR3 is built from 15 residues. The trim removed 6 bases at V and 5 bases at J, leaving 12 bases unmatched. CDR3 in DNA: TGTGCCAGCAGCCATCCCGGGGGGGGTACGGACGAGCAGTACTTC. This translates into CASSHPGGGTDEQYF.

The J gene is TRBJ2-5, the V gene TRBV19, with a possible D match to TRBD2 (5 bases). The germline V gene encodes CDR1 LNHDA and CDR2 SQIVND (reference sequence). The CDR3 totals 13 residues. V dropped 1 base and J dropped 5 bases, with 8 bases sitting between them. CDR3 sequence reads: CASSIGRRETQYF. As DNA, the CDR3 is TGTGCCAGTAGTATAGGCAGGAGGGAGACCCAGTACTTC.

J is TRBJ2-1 and V is TRBV7-8; tentative D call: TRBD2 (6 bases). The V gene's germline CDR1 is SGHVS and CDR2 FQNEAQ. This CDR3 comprises 17 residues. Trimming stripped 2 bases from V and 7 bases from J, with 21 bases between. DNA of the CDR3: TGTGCCAGCAGCTTAACTCCCGGCATAACTAGCAGTAATGAGCAGTTCTTC. This codes for CASSLTPGITSSNEQFF.

V is TRBV7-3 and J is TRBJ2-1; D is unclear. Germline assignment: CDR1 SGHTA and CDR2 FQGTGA. The germline V and J ends were trimmed by 4 bases and 5 bases, with 9 bases remaining between them. This CDR3 has 13 amino acids. The CDR3 here is CASSSPLNNEQFF. The CDR3 coding sequence is TGTGCCAGCAGCTCCCCCTTAAACAATGAGCAGTTCTTC.

The chain uses TRBV5-1 and TRBJ1-4, with D uncertain. Trimming removed 0 bases from V and 4 bases from J, with 4 bases in between. Germline V CDR1 and CDR2: SGHRS, YFSETQ. The CDR3 loop spans 13 amino acids. CDR3 nucleotide sequence: TGCGCCAGCAGCTTGGTGGGTAATGAAAAACTGTTTTTT. Its translation is CASSLVGNEKLFF.

This CDR3 reads CASSPTGLREKLFF. In DNA form, the CDR3 reads TGTGCCAGCAGCCCTACAGGCTTACGTGAAAAACTGTTTTTT. This sequence joins TRBV28 and TRBJ1-4; D is perhaps TRBD1 (5 bases). The V end lost 6 bases, the J end lost 7 bases, and 15 bases lay between the germline ends. The CDR3 contains 14 residues. Germline loops: CDR1 MDHEN, CDR2 SYDVKM.

The rearrangement links TRBV6-2 or TRBV6-3 to TRBJ2-3, with D perhaps matching TRBD1 or TRBD2 (5 bases each). The CDR3 is made up of 12 amino acids. Deletions cut 4 bases from V and 9 bases from J, with 11 bases between. The germline gives CDR1 MNHEY, CDR2 SVGEGT. Here the CDR3 reads CASSLPGTTQYF. The CDR3 DNA reads TGTGCCAGCAGTTTGCCAGGGACCACGCAGTATTTT.

This chain uses TRBV4-1 with TRBJ2-1; no reliable D call. The germline V and J ends were trimmed by 4 bases and 0 bases, with 7 bases remaining between them. Germline assignment: CDR1 MGHRA and CDR2 YSYEKL. The CDR3 contains 14 residues. The CDR3 protein is CASSRTSSYNEQFF. CDR3 in DNA: TGCGCCAGCAGCCGCACAAGCTCCTACAATGAGCAGTTCTTC.

The chain couples TRBV28 to TRBJ2-1; 10 nucleotides align to TRBD1. This CDR3 has 14 residues. Germline loops: CDR1 MDHEN, CDR2 SYDVKM. V lost 7 bases and J lost 9; bases outside the gene matches: 9. The CDR3 spells CASIKGQGITEQFF. The CDR3 DNA reads TGTGCCAGCATCAAGGGACAGGGGATTACTGAGCAGTTCTTC.

This clone was detected only a few times. The rearrangement uses TRBV6-2 or TRBV6-3 and TRBJ1-1; D unresolved. The CDR3 runs 15 residues. The V gene lost 7 bases and the J gene lost 6 bases, with 21 bases spanning the gap. The germline V gene encodes CDR1 MNHEY and CDR2 SVGEGT. The CDR3 region has the DNA TGTGCCAGCACCCCAAGGTCATTCCTGCAGTCTGAAGCTTTCTTT. Protein: CASTPRSFLQSEAFF.

This chain links TRBV29-1 with TRBJ2-7; unclear D gene. The V end lost 1 base, the J end lost 3 bases, and 25 bases lay between the germline ends. CDR1 is SQVTM and CDR2 is ANQGSEA in the germline V gene. The CDR3 length is 18 residues. The CDR3 sequence is CSVEAPLETRNGYYEQYF. The CDR3 bases are TGCAGCGTTGAAGCACCACTTGAAACACGGAACGGTTACTACGAGCAGTACTTC.

J is TRBJ1-3 and V is TRBV28; weak D call: TRBD1 (6 bases). Looked up from germline, CDR1 is MDHEN and CDR2 is SYDVKM. The ends were cut back, 3 bases at V and 0 bases at J, with 9 bases in the middle. The CDR3 totals 15 residues. The CDR3 nucleotides read TGTGCCAGCAGTTTGGACAGAAGCTCTGGAAACACCATATATTTT. It translates to CASSLDRSSGNTIYF.